Presented here are 6 T cell receptor beta chains from one specimen sequenced in a study of PD-L1 blockade in urothelial cancer. Sequenced by immunoSEQ multiplex PCR; TCRdb stores in-frame clones only, minus some. The sample shows 95,000 to 100,000 clones, around 90% of them seen only once. Time point reported: pretreatment peripheral blood. Specimen: PBMCs, collected around atezolizumab (anti-PD-L1) treatment. The receptors shown here come from a man aged 55 to 69 with urothelial cancer.

V gene TRBV7-2 combines with J gene TRBJ2-7, with 10 bases lining up with TRBD2. V trimming: 4 bases; J trimming: 4 bases; junction bases outside the gene matches: 1. The CDR3 covers 13 residues. Germline V CDR1 and CDR2: SGHTA, FQGNSA. CDR3 nucleotides: TGTGCCAGCAGCTCTAGCGGGGGTTACGAGCAGTACTTC. This encodes CASSSSGGYEQYF. Together with reference TRBV7-2 and TRBJ2-7, the CDR3 gives the full variable domain: GAGVSQSPSNKVTEKGKDVELRCDPISGHTALYWYRQSLGQGLEFLIYFQGNSAPDKSGLPSDRFSAERTGGSVSTLTIQRTQQEDSAVYLCASSSSGGYEQYFGPGTRLTVT.

The CDR3 nucleotides are TGTGCCAGCAGTGAAACAGGGGGCTTGGGCACTGAAGCTTTCTTT. As protein: CASSETGGLGTEAFF. This chain joins TRBV6-1 and TRBJ1-1; TRBD1 agrees at 9 bases. Germline trimming cut 2 bases from V and 4 bases from J; bases unmatched to any gene: 5. The germline V gene encodes CDR1 MNHNS and CDR2 SASEGT. The CDR3 runs to 15 residues.

The J gene is TRBJ2-1, the V gene TRBV28; D is perhaps TRBD2 (6 bases). This CDR3 spans 15 amino acids. V was cut by 6 bases and J by 6 bases, with 18 bases left in between. The V gene's germline CDR1 is MDHEN and CDR2 SYDVKM. CDR3 loop: CASRVRDSPVNEQFF. DNA of the CDR3: TGTGCCAGCAGGGTGCGGGACTCTCCCGTCAATGAGCAGTTCTTC.

The chain uses TRBV7-6 and TRBJ2-2; 8 nucleotides match TRBD1. The CDR3 sequence is 15 residues long. V was pared by 5 bases and J by 4 bases, with 6 bases of the junction left unmatched. The germline V gene has CDR1 SGHVS and CDR2 FNYEAQ. The CDR3 reads CASSLGQGGTGELFF. CDR3 DNA sequence: TGTGCCAGCAGCCTAGGACAGGGTGGCACCGGGGAGCTGTTTTTT.

Turning to this clone: Other DNA sequences of this sample code for an identical CDR3. The V gene is TRBV7-6, the J gene TRBJ2-5; 9 bases are a match to TRBD1. Germline values: CDR1 SGHVS, CDR2 FNYEAQ. Trimming removed 3 bases from V and 4 bases from J; junction bases left unmatched: 6. The length of the CDR3 is 15 residues. The CDR3 is CASSLGQGGRETQYF. The CDR3 DNA reads TGTGCCAGCAGCTTGGGACAGGGAGGTCGAGAGACCCAGTACTTC.

The chain couples TRBV9 to TRBJ2-7, with a weak D call TRBD2 (5 bases). The CDR3 contains 14 residues. Per the germline V gene, CDR1 is SGDLS and CDR2 is YYNGEE. V gave up 4 bases and J gave up 7 bases, with 18 bases separating them. CDR3 in amino acids: CASSQRPSFLEQYF. In nucleotides, the CDR3 is TGTGCCAGCAGCCAGCGGCCTTCCTTCCTGGAGCAGTACTTC.